This T cell receptor beta chain was observed in a study of blood T cell repertoires in COVID-19. Turning to the study itself: From T cells, B-cell-depleted T cells, or PBMCs came the material, which was cDNA or gDNA.

V lost 2 bases, J lost 5 bases, and 9 bases lay in between. The CDR3 is 13 amino acids. Germline V gene lookup returns CDR1 SGHTA and CDR2 FQGTGA. Authors' data handling: By means of reference gene primer amplification, nucleated cell counts were estimated. TCRdb's copy holds only in-frame clones and misses some; the assay was immunoSEQ multiplex PCR. The DNA gave D and trimming, while V, J and clone size come from that table. Among 150,000 or so clones listed, approximately 87% were seen once. Ages ranged from about 18 to 89 years, with residence in 24 US areas. The study assigned cohorts using participant-reported clinical history.

The chain carries TRBV7-3 and TRBJ1-2, with a tentative D call TRBD1 (5 bases). Sample: PBMCs or T cells enriched from blood (not recorded which). This receptor was identified in a woman aged 45-59 years who had recovered from COVID-19. CDR3 DNA sequence: TGTGCCAGCAGCTTATCCGGGGGTTATGGCTACACCTTC. This translates into CASSLSGGYGYTF.